This TCR beta chain originates from a study of blood T cell repertoires in COVID-19. About the research overall: Spain, Italy and the United States supplied samples that represented acute and convalescent COVID-19. PBMCs, B-cell-depleted T cells, or T cells were the source of the cDNA or gDNA that made up the material.

The junction had 5 bases not matched to a gene; V was cut back by 2 bases and J by 5 bases. This CDR3 is 15 amino acids long. The germline V gene has CDR1 SGHRS and CDR2 YFSETQ. In the authors' methods: Scientists estimated how many nucleated cells there were by amplifying reference gene primers. Only in-frame clones appear in the TCRdb table, and some are missing; sequencing was by immunoSEQ multiplex PCR. From that table come the V and J calls and clone size; the DNA was used to work out D and trimming. The sample lists roughly 150,000 clones, about four fifths seen once, with around 3.5% in the top ten. This clone was recorded only once.

This clonotype originated in a woman older than 75 with acute or convalescent COVID-19. This chain links TRBV5-1 with TRBJ2-7; 12 positions match TRBD2. Sequences were obtained from peripheral blood. Here the CDR3 DNA reads TGCGCCAGCAGCTTCGGACTAGCGGGATTCCACGAGCAGTACTTC. It codes for CASSFGLAGFHEQYF. Variable domain in full (rest from reference TRBV5-1 and TRBJ2-7): KAGVTQTPRYLIKTRGQQVTLSCSPISGHRSVSWYQQTPGQGLQFLFEYFSETQRNKGNFPGRFSGRQFSNSRSEMNVSTLELGDSALYLCASSFGLAGFHEQYFGPGTRLTVT.